The 9 T cell receptor beta chains in this list originate from one sample, sequenced in a study of T cell responses to AZD1222 COVID-19 vaccine. Some clones are missing from TCRdb's copy, which holds only in-frame ones; the method was immunoSEQ multiplex PCR. Of fewer than 120,000 clones in the sample, around 90% were seen once. Sequencing used peripheral blood, obtained on day 0 of AZD1222 vaccination. Receptors originate from an adult in good health.

The gene calls are TRBV5-6 and TRBJ1-2, with TRBD1 identical over 9 bases. This CDR3 is 14 amino acids long. With 4 bases clipped from V and 7 bases from J, the junction kept 8 bases outside the gene matches. The germline V gene encodes CDR1 SGHDT and CDR2 YYEEEE. This CDR3 reads CASSEWTGVGGYTF. CDR3 in DNA: TGTGCCAGCAGCGAATGGACAGGGGTAGGTGGCTACACCTTC.

This clone has only one observation. The chain is built from TRBV19 and TRBJ2-7, with 7 bases aligning to TRBD2. The CDR3 contains 14 residues. Unmatched junction bases numbered 6, after V lost 5 bases and J lost 2 bases. Germline lookup yields CDR1 LNHDA and CDR2 SQIVND (reference sequence). CDR3 loop: CASSLGGFTYEQYF. Written as DNA, the CDR3 is TGTGCCAGTAGTCTCGGGGGGTTTACCTACGAGCAGTACTTC.

The rearrangement joins TRBV5-1 to TRBJ2-7; a weak D match, TRBD2 (6 bases). This CDR3 region has 14 residues. The germline V gene has CDR1 SGHRS and CDR2 YFSETQ. Trimming took 0 bases from V and 0 from J, leaving 7 bases between them. The CDR3 sequence: CASSLGTTSYEQYF. In DNA form, the CDR3 reads TGCGCCAGCAGCTTGGGGACTACCTCCTACGAGCAGTACTTC.

This clone was counted between two and nine times. The V and J genes are TRBV5-6 and TRBJ1-3; tentative D call: TRBD1 (5 bases). Germline V lookup: CDR1 SGHDT, CDR2 YYEEEE. Trimming took 4 bases from V and 0 from J, leaving 17 bases between them. The CDR3 runs 17 residues. CDR3 coding DNA: TGTGCCAGCAGCGCACCTCGGGACTCAAGCTCTGGAAACACCATATATTTT. This sequence encodes CASSAPRDSSSGNTIYF.

This clone was detected once. The V gene is TRBV4-2, the J gene TRBJ2-7; TRBD2 matches 7 bases. The germline V gene has CDR1 LGHNA and CDR2 YNFKEQ. The J segment lost 1 base and the V segment lost 4 bases, leaving 16 bases of the junction unmatched. This CDR3 has 18 amino acids. The CDR3 DNA follows: TGTGCCAGCAGCCTTGGGGGTAGCGGGCTCCTGAAATCCTACGAGCAGTACTTC. Translated, it gives CASSLGGSGLLKSYEQYF.

V and J are TRBV5-5 and TRBJ1-2; TRBD1 matches 8 bases. V lost 4 bases to trimming and J lost 2 bases; unmatched junction nucleotides: 7. The germline V gene has CDR1 SGHKS and CDR2 YYEKEE (reference sequence). This CDR3 contains 15 residues. The CDR3 bases are TGTGCCAGCAGCGTAACAGGGGGTCCCAACTATGGCTACACCTTC. Its protein product is CASSVTGGPNYGYTF.

The chain combines TRBV30 with TRBJ1-6; D possibly corresponds to TRBD1 (6 bases). Per germline, CDR1 GTSNPN and CDR2 SVGIG (reference sequence). V dropped 0 bases and J dropped 9 bases, with 12 bases sitting between them. The length of the CDR3 is 14 residues. CDR3: CAWSVLGGASPLHF. The DNA of the CDR3 is TGTGCCTGGAGTGTACTAGGGGGGGCTTCACCCCTCCACTTT.

This clone occurred a few times. The chain links TRBV7-2 to TRBJ2-7, with 8 bases matching TRBD2. CDR3 length: 15 amino acids. In germline, CDR1 is SGHTA, CDR2 FQGNSA. J lost 2 bases, V lost 5 bases, and 8 bases had no gene match. In DNA, the CDR3 is TGTGCCAGCAGCCCATCCGGGGGGGGAACCTACGAGCAGTACTTC. Protein sequence: CASSPSGGGTYEQYF.

The chain combines TRBV6-5 with TRBJ1-3, with unresolved D. V lost 6 bases and J lost 0, with 9 bases in between. This CDR3 comprises 14 residues. CDR1 is MNHEY, CDR2 SVGAGI, per germline. The CDR3 loop reads CASRGLSSGNTIYF. Written as DNA, the CDR3 is TGTGCCAGCAGGGGCTTGAGCTCTGGAAACACCATATATTTT.